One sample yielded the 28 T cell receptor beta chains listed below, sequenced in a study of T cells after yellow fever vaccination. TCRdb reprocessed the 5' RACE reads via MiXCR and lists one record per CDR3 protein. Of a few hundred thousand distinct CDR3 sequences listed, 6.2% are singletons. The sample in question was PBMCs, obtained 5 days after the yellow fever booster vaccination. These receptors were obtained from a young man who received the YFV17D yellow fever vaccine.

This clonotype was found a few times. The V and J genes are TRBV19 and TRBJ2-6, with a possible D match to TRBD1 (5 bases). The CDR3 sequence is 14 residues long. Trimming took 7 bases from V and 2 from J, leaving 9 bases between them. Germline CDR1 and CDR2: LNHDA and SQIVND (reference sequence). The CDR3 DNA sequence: TGTGCCAGTACCCAGGGCCCTGGGGCCAACGTCCTGACTTTC. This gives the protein CASTQGPGANVLTF. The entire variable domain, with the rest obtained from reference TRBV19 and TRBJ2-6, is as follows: DGGITQSPKYLFRKEGQNVTLSCEQNLNHDAMYWYRQDPGQGLRLIYYSQIVNDFQKGDIAEGYSVSREKKESFPLTVTSAQKNPTAFYLCASTQGPGANVLTFGAGSRLTVL.

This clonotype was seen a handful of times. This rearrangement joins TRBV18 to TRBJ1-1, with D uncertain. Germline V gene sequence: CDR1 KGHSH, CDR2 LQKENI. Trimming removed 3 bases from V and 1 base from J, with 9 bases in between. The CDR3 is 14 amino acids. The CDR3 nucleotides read TGTGCCAGCTCACCTCCCAACCCGAACACTGAAGCTTTCTTT. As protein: CASSPPNPNTEAFF. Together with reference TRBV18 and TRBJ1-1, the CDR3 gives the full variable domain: NAGVMQNPRHLVRRRGQEARLRCSPMKGHSHVYWYRQLPEEGLKFMVYLQKENIIDESGMPKERFSAEFPKEGPSILRIQQVVRGDSAAYFCASSPPNPNTEAFFGQGTRLTVV.

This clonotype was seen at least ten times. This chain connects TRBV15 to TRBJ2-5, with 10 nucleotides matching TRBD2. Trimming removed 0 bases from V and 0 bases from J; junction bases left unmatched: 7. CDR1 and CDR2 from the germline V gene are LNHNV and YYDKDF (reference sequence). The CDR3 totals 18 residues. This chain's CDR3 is CATSRDRLAGQYQETQYF. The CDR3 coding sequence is TGTGCCACCAGCAGAGATAGACTAGCGGGCCAGTACCAAGAGACCCAGTACTTC.

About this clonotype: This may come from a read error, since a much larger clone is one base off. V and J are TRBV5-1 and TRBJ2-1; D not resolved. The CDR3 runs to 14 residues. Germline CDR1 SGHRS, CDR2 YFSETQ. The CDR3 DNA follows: TGCGCCAGCAGCTTGGACGGCCCATACAATGAGCAGTGCTTC. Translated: CASSLDGPYNEQCF. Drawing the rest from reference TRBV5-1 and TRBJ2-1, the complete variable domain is KAGVTQTPRYLIKTRGQQVTLSCSPISGHRSVSWYQQTPGQGLQFLFEYFSETQRNKGNFPGRFSGRQFSNSRSEMNVSTLELGDSALYLCASSLDGPYNEQCFGPGTRLTVL.

CDR3: CSSRDRTQETQYF. CDR3 DNA: TGCAGCAGCCGGGACCGCACTCAAGAGACCCAGTACTTC. V is TRBV29-1 and J is TRBJ2-5; D could derive from TRBD1 or TRBD2 (5 bases each). This CDR3 is 13 amino acids long. V lost 8 bases, J lost 2 bases, and 15 bases lay in between. CDR1 and CDR2 from the germline V gene are SQVTM and ANQGSEA.

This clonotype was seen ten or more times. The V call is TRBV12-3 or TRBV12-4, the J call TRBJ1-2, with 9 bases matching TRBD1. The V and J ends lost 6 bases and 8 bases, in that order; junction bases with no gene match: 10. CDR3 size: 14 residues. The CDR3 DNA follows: TGTGCCAGCAGCTTTTGGGGACAGGGTGGAGGCTACACCTTC. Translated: CASSFWGQGGGYTF.

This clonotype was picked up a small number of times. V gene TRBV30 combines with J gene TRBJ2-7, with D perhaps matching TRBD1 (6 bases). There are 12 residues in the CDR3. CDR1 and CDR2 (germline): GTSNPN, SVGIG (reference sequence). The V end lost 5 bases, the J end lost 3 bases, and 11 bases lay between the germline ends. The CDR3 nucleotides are TGTGCCTGGGGGGGACAATTCTACGAGCAGTACTTC. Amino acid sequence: CAWGGQFYEQYF.

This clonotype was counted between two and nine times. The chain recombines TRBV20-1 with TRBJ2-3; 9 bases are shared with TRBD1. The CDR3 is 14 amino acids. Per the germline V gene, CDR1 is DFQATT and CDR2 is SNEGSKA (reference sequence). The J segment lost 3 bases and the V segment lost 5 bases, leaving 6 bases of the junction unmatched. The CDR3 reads CSASGQGRTDTQYF. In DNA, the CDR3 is TGCAGTGCTTCAGGACAGGGGAGAACAGATACGCAGTATTTT.

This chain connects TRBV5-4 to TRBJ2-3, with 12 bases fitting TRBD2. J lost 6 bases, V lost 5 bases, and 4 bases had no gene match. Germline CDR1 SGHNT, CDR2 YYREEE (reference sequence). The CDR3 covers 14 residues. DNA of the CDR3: TGTGCCAGCAGATCTAGCGGGGGGGGCGATACGCAGTATTTT. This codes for CASRSSGGGDTQYF.

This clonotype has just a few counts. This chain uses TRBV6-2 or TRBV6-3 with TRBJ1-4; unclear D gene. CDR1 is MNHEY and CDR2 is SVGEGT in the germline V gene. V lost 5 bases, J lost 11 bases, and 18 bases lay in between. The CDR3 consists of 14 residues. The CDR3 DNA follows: TGTGCCAGCAGTCCGGACCTGGTCGCGACGAAACTGTTTTTT. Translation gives CASSPDLVATKLFF.

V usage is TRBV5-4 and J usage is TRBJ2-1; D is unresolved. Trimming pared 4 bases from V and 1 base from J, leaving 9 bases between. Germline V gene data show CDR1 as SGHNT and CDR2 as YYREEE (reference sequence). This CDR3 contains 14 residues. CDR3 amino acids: CASSVKRSYNEQFF. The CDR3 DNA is TGTGCCAGCAGCGTTAAAAGGTCCTACAATGAGCAGTTCTTC.

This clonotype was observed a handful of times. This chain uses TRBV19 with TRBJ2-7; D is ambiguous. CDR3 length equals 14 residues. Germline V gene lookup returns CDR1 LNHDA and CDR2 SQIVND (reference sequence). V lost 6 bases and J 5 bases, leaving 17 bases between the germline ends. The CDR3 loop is CASSPGRSVHEQYF. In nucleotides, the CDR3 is TGTGCCAGTAGCCCCGGACGCAGTGTCCACGAGCAGTACTTC. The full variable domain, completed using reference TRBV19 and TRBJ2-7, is DGGITQSPKYLFRKEGQNVTLSCEQNLNHDAMYWYRQDPGQGLRLIYYSQIVNDFQKGDIAEGYSVSREKKESFPLTVTSAQKNPTAFYLCASSPGRSVHEQYFGPGTRLTVT.

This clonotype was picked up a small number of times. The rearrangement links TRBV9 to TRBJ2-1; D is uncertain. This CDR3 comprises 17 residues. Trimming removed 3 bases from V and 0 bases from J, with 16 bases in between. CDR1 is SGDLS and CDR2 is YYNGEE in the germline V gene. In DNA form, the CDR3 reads TGTGCCAGCAGCGCGGGCGGTGGACCCAGCTCCTACAATGAGCAGTTCTTC. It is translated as CASSAGGGPSSYNEQFF.

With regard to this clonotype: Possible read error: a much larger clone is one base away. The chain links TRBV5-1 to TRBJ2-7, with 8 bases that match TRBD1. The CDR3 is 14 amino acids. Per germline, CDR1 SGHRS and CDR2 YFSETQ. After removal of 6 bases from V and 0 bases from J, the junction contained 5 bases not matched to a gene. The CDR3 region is CASIVTGGSYEQYF. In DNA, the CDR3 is TGCGCCAGCATCGTTACAGGGGGCTCCTACGAGCAGTACTTC.

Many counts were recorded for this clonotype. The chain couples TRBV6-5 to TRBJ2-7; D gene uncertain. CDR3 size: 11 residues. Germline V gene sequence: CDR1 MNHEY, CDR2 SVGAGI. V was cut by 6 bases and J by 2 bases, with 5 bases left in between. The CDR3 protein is CASSRAYEQYF. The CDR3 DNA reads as TGTGCCAGCAGCCGGGCCTACGAGCAGTACTTC.

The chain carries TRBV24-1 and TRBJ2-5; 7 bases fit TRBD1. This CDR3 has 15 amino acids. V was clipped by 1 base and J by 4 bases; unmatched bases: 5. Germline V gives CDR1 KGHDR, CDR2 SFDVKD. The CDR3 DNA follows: TGTGCCACCAGTGATTTTGAGTACAGGGGAGAGACCCAGTACTTC. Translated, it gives CATSDFEYRGETQYF.

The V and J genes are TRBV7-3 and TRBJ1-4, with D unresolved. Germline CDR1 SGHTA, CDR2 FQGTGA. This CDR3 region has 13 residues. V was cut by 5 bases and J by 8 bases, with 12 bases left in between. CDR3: CASSQAGGEKLFF. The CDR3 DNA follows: TGTGCCAGCAGCCAGGCCGGAGGGGAAAAACTGTTTTTT. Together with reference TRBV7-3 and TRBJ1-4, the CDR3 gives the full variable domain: GAGVSQTPSNKVTEKGKYVELRCDPISGHTALYWYRQSLGQGPEFLIYFQGTGAADDSGLPNDRFFAVRPEGSVSTLKIQRTERGDSAVYLCASSQAGGEKLFFGSGTQLSVL.

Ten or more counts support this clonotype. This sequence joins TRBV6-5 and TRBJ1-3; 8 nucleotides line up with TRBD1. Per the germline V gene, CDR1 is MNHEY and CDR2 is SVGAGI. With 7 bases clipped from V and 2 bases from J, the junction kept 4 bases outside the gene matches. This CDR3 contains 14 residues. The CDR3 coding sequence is TGTGCCAGCACCGCGGACAGGGCTGGAAACACCATATATTTT. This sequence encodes CASTADRAGNTIYF.

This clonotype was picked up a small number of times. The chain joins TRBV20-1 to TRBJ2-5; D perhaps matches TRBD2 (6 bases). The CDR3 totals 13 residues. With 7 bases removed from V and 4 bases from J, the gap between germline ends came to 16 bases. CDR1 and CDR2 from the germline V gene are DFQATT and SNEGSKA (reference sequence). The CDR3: CSGGGINRETQYF. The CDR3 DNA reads TGCAGTGGGGGCGGGATAAATCGAGAGACCCAGTACTTC.

The DNA of the CDR3 is TGCAGTGCTAGAGCACAGGGACAGCGATACTACAATGAGCAGTTCTTC. The encoded protein is CSARAQGQRYYNEQFF. This chain connects TRBV20-1 to TRBJ2-1, with 7 bases matching TRBD1. Germline CDR1 is DFQATT and CDR2 is SNEGSKA (reference sequence). The CDR3 sequence is 16 residues long. J was trimmed by 3 bases and V by 1 base; bases with no gene match: 9.

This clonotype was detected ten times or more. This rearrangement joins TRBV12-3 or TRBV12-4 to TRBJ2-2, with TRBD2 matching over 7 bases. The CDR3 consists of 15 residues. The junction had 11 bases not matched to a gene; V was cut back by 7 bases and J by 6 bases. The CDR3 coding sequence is TGTGCCAGCAACGTGGGGGGGAGGGCCCCCGGGGAGCTGTTTTTT. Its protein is CASNVGGRAPGELFF.

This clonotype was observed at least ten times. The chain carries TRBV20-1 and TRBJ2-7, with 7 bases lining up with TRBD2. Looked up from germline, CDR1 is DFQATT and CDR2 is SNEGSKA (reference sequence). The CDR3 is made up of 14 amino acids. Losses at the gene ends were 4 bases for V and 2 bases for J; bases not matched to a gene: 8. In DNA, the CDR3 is TGCAGTGCTAAGCTAGGAGGGACTACCTACGAGCAGTACTTC. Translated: CSAKLGGTTYEQYF.

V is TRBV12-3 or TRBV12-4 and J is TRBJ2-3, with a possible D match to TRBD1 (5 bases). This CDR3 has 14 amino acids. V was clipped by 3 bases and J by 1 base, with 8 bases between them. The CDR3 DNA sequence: TGTGCCAGCAGTTTGGGGCGCCGCACAGATACGCAGTATTTT. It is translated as CASSLGRRTDTQYF.

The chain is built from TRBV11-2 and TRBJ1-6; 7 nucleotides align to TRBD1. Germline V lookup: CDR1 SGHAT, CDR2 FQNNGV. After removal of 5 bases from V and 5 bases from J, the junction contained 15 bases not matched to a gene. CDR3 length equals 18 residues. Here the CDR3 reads CASSTRDSAPVNNSPLHF. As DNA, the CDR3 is TGTGCCAGCAGCACCCGGGACAGTGCCCCCGTTAATAATTCACCCCTCCACTTT.

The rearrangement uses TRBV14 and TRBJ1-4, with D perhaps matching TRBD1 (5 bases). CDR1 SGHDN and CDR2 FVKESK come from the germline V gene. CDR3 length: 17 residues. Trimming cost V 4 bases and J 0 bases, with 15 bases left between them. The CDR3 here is CASSPRGGWSTNEKLFF. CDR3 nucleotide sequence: TGTGCCAGCAGCCCCCGGGGGGGTTGGTCAACTAATGAAAAACTGTTTTTT.

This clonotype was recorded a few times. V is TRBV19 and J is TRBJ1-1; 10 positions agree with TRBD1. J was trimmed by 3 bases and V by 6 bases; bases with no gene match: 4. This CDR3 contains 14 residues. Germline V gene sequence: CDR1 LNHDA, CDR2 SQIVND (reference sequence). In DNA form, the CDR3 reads TGTGCCAGTAGCACGGGACAGGGGTACACTGAAGCTTTCTTT. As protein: CASSTGQGYTEAFF.

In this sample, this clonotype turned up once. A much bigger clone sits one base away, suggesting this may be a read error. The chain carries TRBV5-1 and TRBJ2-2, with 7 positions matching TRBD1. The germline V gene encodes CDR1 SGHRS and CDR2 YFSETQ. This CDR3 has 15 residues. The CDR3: CASSFPQGDPGELVF. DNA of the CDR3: TGCGCCAGCAGCTTCCCCCAGGGGGATCCCGGGGAGCTGGTTTTT. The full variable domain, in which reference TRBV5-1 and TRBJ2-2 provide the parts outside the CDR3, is KAGVTQTPRYLIKTRGQQVTLSCSPISGHRSVSWYQQTPGQGLQFLFEYFSETQRNKGNFPGRFSGRQFSNSRSEMNVSTLELGDSALYLCASSFPQGDPGELVFGEGSRLTVL.

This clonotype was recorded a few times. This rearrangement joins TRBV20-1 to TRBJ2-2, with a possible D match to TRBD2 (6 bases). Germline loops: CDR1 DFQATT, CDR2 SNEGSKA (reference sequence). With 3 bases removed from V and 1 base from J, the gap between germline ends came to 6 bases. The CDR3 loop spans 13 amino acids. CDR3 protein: CSASGRNTGELFF. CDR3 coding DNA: TGCAGTGCTAGCGGGAGGAACACCGGGGAGCTGTTTTTT.